The entry below gives a single T cell receptor (beta chain) sequence along with its context. Its specificity is not known. The treatment: roughly ten-day PBMC culture with coronavirus spike peptide pools or control peptides (ViraFEST assay). This specimen belongs to a study of vaccination and CD4 T cells after COVID-19. Study at large: Six males and four females, two of them Hispanic, were enrolled as convalescents. Spike peptides, overlapping and drawn from SARS-CoV-2, HCoV-NL63, HCoV-OC43 and HCoV-229E, were used to stimulate cells.

The junction had 3 bases not matched to a gene; V was cut back by 1 base and J by 2 bases. This CDR3 is built from 15 residues. CDR1 SGHDT and CDR2 YYEEEE come from the germline V gene. Oncomine TCR Beta short-read sequencing was applied to DNA from cultured CD4+ T cells. Via MiXCR, TCRdb re-called the PCR reads, giving one row per CDR3 protein. This table holds about 4,400 distinct CDR3 sequences, 30% to 40% found once. This chain connects TRBV5-6 to TRBJ1-5, with 7 bases lining up with TRBD1. This receptor was obtained from a human donor who had recovered from COVID-19. The starting material was CD4+ T cells from blood, cultured in vitro, obtained after SARS-CoV-2 vaccination. DNA for the CDR3: TGTGCCAGCAGCTTGAAGGGGGCCCGCAATCAGCCCCAGCATTTT. Amino acid sequence: CASSLKGARNQPQHF.